These T cell receptor beta chains were read from a single sample in a study of cytomegalovirus exposure and HLA in healthy donors. Sequencing was performed with immunoSEQ multiplex PCR; in TCRdb, only in-frame clones are kept and a portion is missing. The sample gives 170,000 or so clones, around 70% of which show up once; over 2.5% is in the top ten. Sequencing was performed on PBMCs. Receptor source: a male donor in good health and CMV-seronegative. Both conserved end residues are part of each CDR3. D genes are given only for firm matches. Clone sizes are given selectively: once, few, many, or a class where the clone is expanded.

V,size,D,J,CDR3,DNA
TRBV30,few,TRBD2,TRBJ2-3,CAWSGTSGTDTQYF,TGTGCCTGGAGTGGGACTAGCGGTACAGATACGCAGTATTTT
TRBV9,NA,NA,TRBJ1-6,CASGGLSNSPLHF,TGTGCCAGCGGGGGACTGAGCAATTCACCCCTCCACTTT
TRBV19,NA,NA,TRBJ1-3,CASSSSGTRPLYTIYF,TGTGCCAGTAGTAGCTCGGGGACAAGGCCTCTCTACACCATATATTTT
TRBV9,NA,NA,TRBJ2-7,CASSAIQGGEQYF,TGTGCCAGCAGCGCTATTCAGGGTGGTGAGCAGTACTTC
TRBV27,NA,NA,TRBJ1-4,CASSPLKGQTLLFF,TGTGCCAGCAGTCCCCTAAAAGGACAGACCTTACTGTTTTTT
TRBV13,NA,NA,TRBJ1-2,CASSLWGGQKYNYGYTF,TGTGCCAGCAGCTTATGGGGGGGTCAGAAGTATAACTATGGCTACACCTTC
TRBV27,few,TRBD2,TRBJ2-1,CASSDGLAGRNEQFF,TGTGCCAGCAGTGATGGACTAGCGGGACGGAATGAGCAGTTCTTC
TRBV11-2,NA,NA,TRBJ1-2,CASSEGGGYGYTF,TGTGCCAGCAGCGAGGGCGGGGGCTATGGCTACACCTTC
TRBV6-5,NA,TRBD2,TRBJ2-7,CASSLLSGRPYEQYF,TGTGCCAGCAGTCTTTTGAGCGGGAGACCCTACGAGCAGTACTTC
TRBV4-1,NA,NA,TRBJ1-5,CASSQDRSYNQPQHF,TGCGCCAGCAGCCAAGATCGCAGTTACAATCAGCCCCAGCATTTT
TRBV6-5,NA,TRBD1,TRBJ2-7,CASSYSGTGSYEQYF,TGTGCCAGCAGTTACTCTGGGACAGGCTCCTACGAGCAGTACTTC
TRBV5-1,NA,TRBD1,TRBJ1-1,CASSTNTGVIGEAFF,TGCGCCAGCAGCACCAATACAGGGGTCATAGGTGAAGCTTTCTTT
TRBV2,NA,NA,TRBJ2-3,CASSEAVPGTDTQYF,TGTGCCAGCAGTGAAGCTGTACCGGGCACAGATACGCAGTATTTT
TRBV14,NA,NA,TRBJ1-6,CASMGYYNSPLHF,TGTGCCAGCATGGGCTACTATAATTCACCCCTCCACTTT
TRBV15,NA,TRBD2,TRBJ2-7,CATSRPLGGGSYEQYF,TGTGCCACCAGCAGACCCCTCGGCGGCGGGAGTTACGAGCAGTACTTC
TRBV30,NA,NA,TRBJ1-2,CAWSPGRLYGYTF,TGTGCCTGGAGTCCCGGCAGGTTGTATGGCTACACCTTC
TRBV7-2,NA,TRBD1,TRBJ2-7,CASSFRGQGLNEQYF,TGTGCCAGCAGCTTTAGGGGACAGGGGTTAAACGAGCAGTACTTC